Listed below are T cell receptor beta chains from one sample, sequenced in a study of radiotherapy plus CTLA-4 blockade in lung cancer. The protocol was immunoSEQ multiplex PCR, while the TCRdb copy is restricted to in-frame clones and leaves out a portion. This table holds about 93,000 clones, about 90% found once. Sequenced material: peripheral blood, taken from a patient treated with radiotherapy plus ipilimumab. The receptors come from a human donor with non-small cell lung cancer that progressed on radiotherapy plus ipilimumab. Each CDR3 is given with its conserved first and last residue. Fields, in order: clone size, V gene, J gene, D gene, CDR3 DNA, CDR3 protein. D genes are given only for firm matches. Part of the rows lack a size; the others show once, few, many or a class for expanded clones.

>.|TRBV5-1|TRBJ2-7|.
TGCGCCAGCGGGACTGAGGACAACGCCTACGAGCAGTACTTC
CASGTEDNAYEQYF
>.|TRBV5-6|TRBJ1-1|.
TGTGCCAGCAGCTCGGCCGCTGAAGCTTTCTTT
CASSSAAEAFF
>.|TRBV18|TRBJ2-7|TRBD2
TGTGCCAGCTCACCAACCGACGGGGGGGTTAAGTGGTACGAGCAGTACTTC
CASSPTDGGVKWYEQYF
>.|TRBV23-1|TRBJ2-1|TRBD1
TGCGCCAGCAGTCTCGGAGAACCGGGACAGGGGGCTTACAGCTCCTACAATGAGCAGTTCTTC
CASSLGEPGQGAYSSYNEQFF
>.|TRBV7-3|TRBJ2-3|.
TGTGCCAGCAGCTTAATAGGGAGCGGAATTACAGATACGCAGTATTTT
CASSLIGSGITDTQYF
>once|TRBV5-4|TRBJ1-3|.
TGTGCCAGCAGCTTGGAGGGGGGTTTGGGAAACACCATATATTTT
CASSLEGGLGNTIYF
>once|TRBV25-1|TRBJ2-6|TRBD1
TGTGCCAGCAGTCCACGGACAGGGTCTGGGGCCAACGTCCTGACTTTC
CASSPRTGSGANVLTF
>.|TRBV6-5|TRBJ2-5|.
TGTGCCAGCAGTTACTCTGGCCGGGCGGGAGAGACCCAGTACTTC
CASSYSGRAGETQYF
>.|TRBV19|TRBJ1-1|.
TGTGCCAGTAGTAGCTACCGACAGATGAACACTGAAGCTTTCTTT
CASSSYRQMNTEAFF
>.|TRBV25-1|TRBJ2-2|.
TGTGCCAGCAGTGGGATGGCAGGGGACACCGGGGAGCTGTTTTTT
CASSGMAGDTGELFF
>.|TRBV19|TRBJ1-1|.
TGTGCCAGTACCAAATGGACTACTGAAGCTTTCTTT
CASTKWTTEAFF
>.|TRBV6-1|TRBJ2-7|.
TGTGCCAGCTCCGAAAACTACGAGCAGTACTTC
CASSENYEQYF
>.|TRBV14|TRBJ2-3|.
TGTGCCAGCAGTAAACGGAGTGTTAGCACAGATACGCAGTATTTT
CASSKRSVSTDTQYF
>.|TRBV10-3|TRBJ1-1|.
TGTGCCATCAGTGAGAAGGGGGACACTGAAGCTTTCTTT
CAISEKGDTEAFF
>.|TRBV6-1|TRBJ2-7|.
TGTGCCAGCAGTGTTGGGACACGGTCGTACGAGCAGTACTTC
CASSVGTRSYEQYF
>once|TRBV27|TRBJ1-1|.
TGTGCCAGCAGTTCGACGCCAGGGAGCGAAGCTTTCTTT
CASSSTPGSEAFF
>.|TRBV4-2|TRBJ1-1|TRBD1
TGTGCCAGCAGCGAGGGACAGGGAAGGACTGAAGCTTTCTTT
CASSEGQGRTEAFF
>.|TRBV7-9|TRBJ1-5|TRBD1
TGTGCCAGCTCCAGGGGGGACAGACAGCCCCAGCATTTT
CASSRGDRQPQHF
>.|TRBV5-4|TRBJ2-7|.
TGTGCCAGCAGCTTGGTGGGGGGCTACGAGCAGTACTTC
CASSLVGGYEQYF
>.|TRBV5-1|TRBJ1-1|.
TGCGCCAGCCGGGTATTAGCGGATTCCACTGAAGCTTTCTTT
CASRVLADSTEAFF
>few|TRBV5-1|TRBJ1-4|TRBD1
TGCGCCAGCAGCCGACGACAGGGATCAACTAATGAAAAACTGTTTTTT
CASSRRQGSTNEKLFF
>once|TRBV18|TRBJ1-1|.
TGTGCCAGCGCCCCCGGGGCCCGCACGGTGAACACTGAAGCTTTCTTT
CASAPGARTVNTEAFF
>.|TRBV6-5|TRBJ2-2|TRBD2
TGTGCCAGCAGTCCTTCGGGAGGGAACACCGGGGAGCTGTTTTTT
CASSPSGGNTGELFF
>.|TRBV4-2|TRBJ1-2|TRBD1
TGTGCCAGCAGCCAAGATTGGTCAGGGGGCGACTATGGCTACACCTTC
CASSQDWSGGDYGYTF
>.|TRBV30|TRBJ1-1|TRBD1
TGTGCCTGGAGTCACAGGGGTAACACTGAAGCTTTCTTT
CAWSHRGNTEAFF
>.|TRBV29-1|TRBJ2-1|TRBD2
TGCAGCGCCTCGACGGGGGGGGCCCCGTACAATGAGCAGTTCTTC
CSASTGGAPYNEQFF
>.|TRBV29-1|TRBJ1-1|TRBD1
TGCAGCGTTGAAGCGGGACAGGGAAACACTGAAGCTTTCTTT
CSVEAGQGNTEAFF
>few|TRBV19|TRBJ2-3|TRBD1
TGTGCCAGTACGGAACAGGGGCTGGATACGCAGTATTTT
CASTEQGLDTQYF
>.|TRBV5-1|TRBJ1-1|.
TGCGCCAGCGGCAATATTGGGGGCACTGAAGCTTTCTTT
CASGNIGGTEAFF
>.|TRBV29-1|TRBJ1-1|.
TGCAGCGTCTCCGGGACCAAAGCTTTCTTT
CSVSGTKAFF
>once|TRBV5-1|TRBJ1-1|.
TGCGCCAGAGAGACAGCTGAAGCTTTCTTT
CARETAEAFF
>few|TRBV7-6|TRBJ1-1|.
TGTGCCAGCAGCTCTTTAGGAGGTCGGGCTTTCTTT
CASSSLGGRAFF
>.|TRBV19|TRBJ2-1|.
TGTGCCAGTAGCAAGGGTGGACTACGCCACAATGAGCAGTTCTTC
CASSKGGLRHNEQFF
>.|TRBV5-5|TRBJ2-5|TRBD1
TGTGCCAGCAGCTTAGGGACAGGGGTAACGGAGACCCAGTACTTC
CASSLGTGVTETQYF
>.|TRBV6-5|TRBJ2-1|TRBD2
TGTGCCAGCAGCCTGGGACTAGCGGGAGGCAATGAGCAGTTCTTC
CASSLGLAGGNEQFF
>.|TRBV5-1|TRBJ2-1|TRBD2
TGCGCCAGCAGCTTTGGGACTAGTTACGGGGATGAGCAGTTCTTC
CASSFGTSYGDEQFF
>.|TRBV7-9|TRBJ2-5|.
TGTGCCAGCAGCTTAAAGGGCGGCCGGCGCACTAGCAAAGAGACCCAGTACTTC
CASSLKGGRRTSKETQYF